A selection of T cell receptor beta chains follows, all from one sample in a study of blood T cell repertoires in COVID-19. Method: immunoSEQ multiplex PCR; TCRdb's copy keeps in-frame clones and lacks some. The data contain 450,000 or so clones, about 90% of them seen just once; the ten biggest clones take up 0.8% to 0.85%. The sample taken for sequencing was peripheral blood. Source of these receptors: a man between 18 and 35 years old with COVID-19, enrolled during active disease. CDR3s include the opening cysteine and the closing phenylalanine or tryptophan. Expanded clones are given a class, and other clones once, few, many or no size at all.

once | TRBJ2-1 | 13 | TRBV2 | CASSDRGLPEQFF
NA | TRBJ2-7 | 14 | TRBV19 | CASSAVAAAYEQYF
NA | TRBJ2-5 | 15 | TRBV4-2 | CASSPWAGAIQTQYF
NA | TRBJ1-6 | 13 | TRBV2 | CASMTGQGTPLHF
NA | TRBJ2-1 | 13 | TRBV7-3 | CASSSGLANEQFF
few | TRBJ1-1 | 13 | TRBV5-4 | CASSIDRNTEAFF
NA | TRBJ2-1 | 16 | TRBV9 | CASSPPSGGSYNEQFF
NA | TRBJ2-7 | 14 | TRBV4-1 | CASSQGAGGYEQYF
once | TRBJ2-1 | 14 | TRBV19 | CASSTGLAPNEQFF
NA | TRBJ2-7 | 12 | TRBV11-3 | CASSLGSDEQYF
NA | TRBJ1-1 | 14 | TRBV2 | CASSDRWMNTEAFF
NA | TRBJ1-1 | 14 | TRBV10-3 | CAISDQGLNTEAFF
NA | TRBJ2-7 | 15 | TRBV15 | CATSRERGLPYEQYF
once | TRBJ2-7 | 16 | TRBV7-9 | CASSPPGTGRSYEQYF
NA | TRBJ2-7 | 12 | TRBV19 | CASSMQGGAKYF
NA | TRBJ2-1 | 13 | TRBV11-2 | CASRGLADPEQFF
NA | TRBJ2-5 | 15 | TRBV7-9 | CASSTRTSGQETQYF
NA | TRBJ1-5 | 15 | TRBV24-1 | CATSDPGRDNQPQHF
NA | TRBJ2-1 | 15 | TRBV30 | CAWSEVAGGINEQFF
NA | TRBJ1-2 | 15 | TRBV2 | CASSGGPDRWRGYTF
NA | TRBJ1-5 | 12 | TRBV5-1 | CASSFYGGPQHF
NA | TRBJ1-2 | 13 | TRBV10-2 | CASRRDRADGYTF
NA | TRBJ1-5 | 18 | TRBV30 | CAWSPGTGAIQPNQPQHF
NA | TRBJ2-1 | 18 | TRBV2 | CASPAAGLGSFSYNEQFF
NA | TRBJ2-2 | 15 | TRBV6-5 | CASSLSGRAIGELFF
NA | TRBJ2-3 | 15 | TRBV24-1 | CATRDGTGFTDTQYF
NA | TRBJ1-1 | 16 | TRBV19 | CASSIVTGPSPLAAFF
NA | TRBJ2-3 | 15 | TRBV2 | CASTQWGLVTDTQYF
NA | TRBJ1-5 | 14 | TRBV27 | CASSADRTYQPQHF
NA | TRBJ2-7 | 16 | TRBV9 | CASSAGLAGGPSEQYF
NA | TRBJ2-5 | 17 | TRBV5-1 | CASSLGAVAGGHETQYF